The source of this T cell receptor (beta chain) is a study of beta chain features in type 1 diabetes. V lost 1 base to trimming and J lost 5 bases, with 16 bases between them. Germline V CDR1 and CDR2: SGHTA, FQGTGA. The CDR3 sequence is 16 residues long. Expressed TCRB transcripts were sequenced, since all the RNA that had been isolated was reverse transcribed. Sequencing was performed with immunoSEQ multiplex PCR; in TCRdb, only in-frame clones are kept and a portion is missing. The table shows around 250,000 clones, with about 23% occurring only once. Purity of each sorted population was above 95%. Study-wide results and caveats: High TCR expression in some cells could lead to their over-representation in cDNA sequencing. TCRB CDR3s from Type 1 diabetes patients were moderately but significantly shorter in all four CD4+ subsets.

This clone was observed a few times. Its matching antigen is unknown. This TCR came from a woman aged 25 to 39 with type 1 diabetes. Sequences were obtained from naive CD4+ T cells from blood. This rearrangement joins TRBV7-3 to TRBJ2-3; TRBD2 is a possible D gene (7 bases). CDR3 protein: CASSLRGGAGGDTQYF. The CDR3 DNA is TGTGCCAGCAGCTTAAGGGGGGGCGCGGGTGGAGATACGCAGTATTTT.